This TCR beta chain is from a study of T-cell reconstitution after alpha-beta-depleted transplantation in children. Study-level results: After transplant, at about two months, alpha-beta T cells were reportedly derived from several hundred expanded graft clones. Diversity of TCRbeta at day 60 was high in some patients, arising from surviving recipient T cells and thymic progenitors. At one year after transplant, newly produced T cells mostly accounted for T-cell counts and diversity.

On this clonotype: Its antigen is as yet unknown.

Unique molecular identifiers were incorporated when the TCRbeta library was constructed. TCRdb passed the PCR reads through MiXCR, listing each CDR3 protein once. In the table there are hundreds of thousands of distinct CDR3 sequences, 15% to 20% of which are singletons. The source of this sequence is a male patient aged 10-17 years who had a stem cell transplant for acute lymphoblastic leukemia, so the T cells may come from the graft donor. The source was PBMCs, mostly from graft donor cells, collected 360 days after TCRalphabeta/CD19-depleted stem cell transplant.

CDR3 coding DNA: TGTGCCAGCTCACCACCGTTATTAGGATGGTACCAAGAGACCCAGTACTTC. Translating it yields CASSPPLLGWYQETQYF. The chain couples TRBV18 to TRBJ2-5; D unresolved. V gave up 0 bases and J gave up 0 bases, with 14 bases separating them. Looked up from germline, CDR1 is KGHSH and CDR2 is LQKENI. This CDR3 contains 17 residues. The whole variable domain, filled in from reference TRBV18 and TRBJ2-5, reads NAGVMQNPRHLVRRRGQEARLRCSPMKGHSHVYWYRQLPEEGLKFMVYLQKENIIDESGMPKERFSAEFPKEGPSILRIQQVVRGDSAAYFCASSPPLLGWYQETQYFGPGTRLLVL.